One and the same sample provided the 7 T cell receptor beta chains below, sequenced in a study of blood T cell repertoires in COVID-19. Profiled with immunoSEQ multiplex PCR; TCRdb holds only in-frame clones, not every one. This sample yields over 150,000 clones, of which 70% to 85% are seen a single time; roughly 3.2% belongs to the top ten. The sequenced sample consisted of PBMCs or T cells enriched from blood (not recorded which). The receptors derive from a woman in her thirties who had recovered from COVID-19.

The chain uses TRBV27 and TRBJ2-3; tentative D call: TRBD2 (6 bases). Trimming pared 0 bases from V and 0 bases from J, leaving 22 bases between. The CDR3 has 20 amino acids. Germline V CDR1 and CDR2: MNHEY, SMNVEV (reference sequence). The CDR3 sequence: CASSLSPREWKRPSTDTQYF. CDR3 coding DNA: TGTGCCAGCAGTTTATCGCCCCGGGAGTGGAAAAGACCTAGCACAGATACGCAGTATTTT.

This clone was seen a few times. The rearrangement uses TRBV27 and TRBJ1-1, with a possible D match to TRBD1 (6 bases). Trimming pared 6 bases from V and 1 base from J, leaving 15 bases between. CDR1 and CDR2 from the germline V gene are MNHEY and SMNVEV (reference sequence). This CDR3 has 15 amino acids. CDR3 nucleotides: TGTGCCAGCAGACCCTTCGACAGGCAGAACACTGAAGCTTTCTTT. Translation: CASRPFDRQNTEAFF.

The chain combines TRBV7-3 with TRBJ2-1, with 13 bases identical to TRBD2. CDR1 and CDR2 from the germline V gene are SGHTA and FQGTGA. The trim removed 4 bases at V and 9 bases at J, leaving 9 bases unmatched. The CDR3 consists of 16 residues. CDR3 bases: TGTGCCAGCAGCTGGACTAGCGGGAGAGGAGGGGGTGAGCAGTTCTTC. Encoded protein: CASSWTSGRGGGEQFF.

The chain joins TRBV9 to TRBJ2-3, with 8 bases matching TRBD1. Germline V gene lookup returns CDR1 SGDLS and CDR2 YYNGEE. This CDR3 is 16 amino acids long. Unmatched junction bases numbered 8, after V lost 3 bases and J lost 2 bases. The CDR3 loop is CASSAGQGAITDTQYF. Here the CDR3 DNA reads TGTGCCAGCAGCGCAGGACAGGGAGCTATCACAGATACGCAGTATTTT.

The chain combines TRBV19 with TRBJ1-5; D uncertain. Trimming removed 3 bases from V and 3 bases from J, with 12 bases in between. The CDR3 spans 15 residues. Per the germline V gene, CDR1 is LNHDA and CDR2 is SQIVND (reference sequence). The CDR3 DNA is TGTGCCAGTAGTATCCAGCGAGGTCCCAATCAGCCCCAGCATTTT. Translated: CASSIQRGPNQPQHF.

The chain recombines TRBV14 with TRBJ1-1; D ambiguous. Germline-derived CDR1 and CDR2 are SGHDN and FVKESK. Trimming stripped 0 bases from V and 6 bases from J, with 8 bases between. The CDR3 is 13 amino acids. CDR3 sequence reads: CASSQDRGSEAFF. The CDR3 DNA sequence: TGTGCCAGCAGCCAAGATCGGGGTTCTGAAGCTTTCTTT.

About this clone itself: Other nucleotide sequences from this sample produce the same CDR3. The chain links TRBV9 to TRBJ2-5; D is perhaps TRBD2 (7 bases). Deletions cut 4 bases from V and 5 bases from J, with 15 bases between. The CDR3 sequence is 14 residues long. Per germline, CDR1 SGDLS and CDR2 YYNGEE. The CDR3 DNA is TGTGCCAGCAGCCCTCCGGGGGGCAGGGAGACCCAGTACTTC. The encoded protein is CASSPPGGRETQYF.